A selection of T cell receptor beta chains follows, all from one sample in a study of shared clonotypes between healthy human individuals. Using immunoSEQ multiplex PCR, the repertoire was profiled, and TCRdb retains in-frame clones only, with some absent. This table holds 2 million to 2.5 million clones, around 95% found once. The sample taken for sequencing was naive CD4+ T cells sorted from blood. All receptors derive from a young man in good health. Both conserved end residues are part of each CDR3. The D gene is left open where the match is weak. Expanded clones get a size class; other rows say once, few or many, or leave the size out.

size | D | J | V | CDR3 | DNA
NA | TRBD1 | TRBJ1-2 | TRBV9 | CASSVGIQGDHFAPHYGYTF | TGTGCCAGCAGCGTTGGAATACAGGGGGACCATTTCGCACCACACTATGGCTACACCTTC
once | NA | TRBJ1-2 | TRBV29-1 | CSVGQQHGYTF | TGCAGCGTTGGGCAACAACATGGCTACACCTTC
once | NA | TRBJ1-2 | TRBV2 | CASNGQSSYGYTF | TGTGCCAGCAACGGACAGAGTTCCTATGGCTACACCTTC
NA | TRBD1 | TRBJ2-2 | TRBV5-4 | CASSERQGTGELFF | TGTGCCAGCAGCGAAAGACAGGGGACCGGGGAGCTGTTTTTT
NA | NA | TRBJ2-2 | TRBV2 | CASSEQGAANTGELFF | TGTGCCAGCAGTGAACAGGGAGCCGCGAACACCGGGGAGCTGTTTTTT
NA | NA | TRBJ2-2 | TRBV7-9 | CAVDGGQNTGELFF | TGTGCCGTCGATGGGGGACAGAACACCGGGGAGCTGTTTTTT
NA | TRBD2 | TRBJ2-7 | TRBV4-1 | CASSQEGAGGPYEQYF | TGCGCCAGCAGCCAAGAAGGAGCGGGGGGGCCCTACGAGCAGTACTTC
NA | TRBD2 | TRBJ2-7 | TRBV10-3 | CAISGLAGGSYEQYF | TGTGCCATCAGTGGACTAGCGGGAGGATCCTACGAGCAGTACTTC
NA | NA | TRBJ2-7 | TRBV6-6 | CASSYLGESAEQYF | TGTGCCAGCAGTTACTTGGGGGAGAGCGCCGAGCAGTACTTC
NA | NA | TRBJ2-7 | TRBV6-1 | CASSPQGPSVEQYF | TGTGCCAGCAGTCCGCAGGGGCCCTCGGTGGAGCAGTACTTC
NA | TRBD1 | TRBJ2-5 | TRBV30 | CAWTGQGPETQYF | TGTGCCTGGACGGGACAGGGGCCAGAGACCCAGTACTTC